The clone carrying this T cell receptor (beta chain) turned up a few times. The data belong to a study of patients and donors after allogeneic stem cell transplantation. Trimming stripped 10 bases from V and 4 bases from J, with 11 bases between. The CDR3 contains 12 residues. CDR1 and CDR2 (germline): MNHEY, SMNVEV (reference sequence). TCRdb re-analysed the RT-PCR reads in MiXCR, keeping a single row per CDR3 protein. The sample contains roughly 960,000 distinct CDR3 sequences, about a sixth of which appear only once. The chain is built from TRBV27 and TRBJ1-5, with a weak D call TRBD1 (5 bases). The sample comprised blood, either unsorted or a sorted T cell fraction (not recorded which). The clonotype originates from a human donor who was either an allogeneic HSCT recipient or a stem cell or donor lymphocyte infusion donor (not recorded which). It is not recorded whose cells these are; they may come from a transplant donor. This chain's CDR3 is CATRGNNQPQHF. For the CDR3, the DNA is TGTGCCACTCGGGGGAATAATCAGCCCCAGCATTTT.